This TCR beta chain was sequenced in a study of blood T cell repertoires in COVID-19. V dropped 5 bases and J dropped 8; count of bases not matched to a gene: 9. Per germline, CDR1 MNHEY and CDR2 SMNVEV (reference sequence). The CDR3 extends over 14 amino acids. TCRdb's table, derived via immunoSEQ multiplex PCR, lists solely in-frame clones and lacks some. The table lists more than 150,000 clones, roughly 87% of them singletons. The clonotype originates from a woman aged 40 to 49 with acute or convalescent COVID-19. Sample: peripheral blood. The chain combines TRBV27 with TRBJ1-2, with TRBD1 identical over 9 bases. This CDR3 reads CASSPTGGMRGYTF. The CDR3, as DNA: TGTGCCAGCAGTCCGACAGGGGGGATGAGGGGCTACACCTTC.